This TCR beta chain was recovered during a study of blood T cells in healthy people across ages. Whole-study context: In model experiments, template switching was able to capture about one barcoded beta molecule for every two T cells that were present. Notes on the study in general: Long-lived donors had more naive CD4+ cells and higher diversity than aged donors.

Then a second PCR, running about 7 to 11 cycles, was carried out with a sample-barcoded 5' primer and a J-beta primer mix. Sequencing yielded, for each sample, at least 3 million paired-end reads carrying CDR3. TCRdb redid the calling of the 5' RACE reads with MiXCR, one entry per CDR3 protein. The table has around 1.7 million distinct CDR3 sequences, under 30% seen once; the top ten hold over 7%. A remark on this clonotype: What it binds is unknown.

This CDR3 is 13 amino acids long. The V end was cut by 4 bases, the J end by 6 bases, with 10 bases between. Germline loops: CDR1 SGHTA, CDR2 FQGNSA. This receptor was obtained from a woman in her twenties or thirties in good health. V usage is TRBV7-2 and J usage is TRBJ2-1; D is uncertain. Sequencing was performed on blood. The CDR3 DNA follows: TGTGCCAGCAGCTCCGGAGTATGCAATGAGCAGTTCTTC. It yields the protein CASSSGVCNEQFF. Supplemented by reference TRBV7-2 and TRBJ2-1, the full variable domain reads GAGVSQSPSNKVTEKGKDVELRCDPISGHTALYWYRQSLGQGLEFLIYFQGNSAPDKSGLPSDRFSAERTGGSVSTLTIQRTQQEDSAVYLCASSSGVCNEQFFGPGTRLTVL.